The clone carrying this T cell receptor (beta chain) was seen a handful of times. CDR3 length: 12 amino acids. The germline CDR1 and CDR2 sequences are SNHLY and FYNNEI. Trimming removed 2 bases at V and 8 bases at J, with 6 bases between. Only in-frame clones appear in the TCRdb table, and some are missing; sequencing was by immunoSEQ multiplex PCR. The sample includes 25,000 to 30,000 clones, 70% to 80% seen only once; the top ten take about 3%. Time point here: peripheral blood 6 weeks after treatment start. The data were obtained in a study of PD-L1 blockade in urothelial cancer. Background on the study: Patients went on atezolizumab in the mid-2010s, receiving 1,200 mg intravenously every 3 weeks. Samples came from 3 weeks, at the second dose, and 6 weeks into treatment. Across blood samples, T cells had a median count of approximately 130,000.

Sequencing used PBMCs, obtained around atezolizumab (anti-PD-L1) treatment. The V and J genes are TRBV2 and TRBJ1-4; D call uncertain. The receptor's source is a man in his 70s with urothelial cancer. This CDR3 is CASSESPEKLFF. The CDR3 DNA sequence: TGTGCCAGCAGTGAAAGCCCGGAAAAACTGTTTTTT.